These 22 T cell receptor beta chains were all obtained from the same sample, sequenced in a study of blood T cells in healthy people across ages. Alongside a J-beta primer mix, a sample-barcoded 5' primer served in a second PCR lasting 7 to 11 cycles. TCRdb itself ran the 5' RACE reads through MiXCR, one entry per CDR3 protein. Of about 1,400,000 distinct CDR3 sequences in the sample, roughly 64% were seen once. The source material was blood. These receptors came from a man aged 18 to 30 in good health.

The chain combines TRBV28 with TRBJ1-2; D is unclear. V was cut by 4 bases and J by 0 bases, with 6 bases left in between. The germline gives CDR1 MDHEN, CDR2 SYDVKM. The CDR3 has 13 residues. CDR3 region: CASSWRTNYGYTF. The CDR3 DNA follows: TGTGCCAGCAGTTGGAGGACTAACTATGGCTACACCTTC.

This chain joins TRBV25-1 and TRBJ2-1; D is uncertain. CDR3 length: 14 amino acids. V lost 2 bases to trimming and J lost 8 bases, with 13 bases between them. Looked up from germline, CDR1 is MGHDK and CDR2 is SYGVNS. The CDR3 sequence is CASSEVGRVDEQFF. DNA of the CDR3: TGTGCCAGCAGTGAAGTTGGACGTGTAGATGAGCAGTTCTTC.

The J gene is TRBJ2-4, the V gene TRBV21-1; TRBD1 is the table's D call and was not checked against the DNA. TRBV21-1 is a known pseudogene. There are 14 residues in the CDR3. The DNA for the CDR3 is TGTGCCAGCAGCAACTCCGGGGCCAAAAACATTCAGTACTTC. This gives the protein CASSNSGAKNIQYF.

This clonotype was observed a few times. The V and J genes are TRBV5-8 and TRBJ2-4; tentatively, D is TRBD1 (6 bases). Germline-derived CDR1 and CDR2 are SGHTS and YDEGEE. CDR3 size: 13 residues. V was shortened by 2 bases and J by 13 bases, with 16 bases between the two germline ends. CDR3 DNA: TGTGCCAGCAGCTTTAGGGGGACGGAAGAGCAGTACTTC. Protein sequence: CASSFRGTEEQYF.

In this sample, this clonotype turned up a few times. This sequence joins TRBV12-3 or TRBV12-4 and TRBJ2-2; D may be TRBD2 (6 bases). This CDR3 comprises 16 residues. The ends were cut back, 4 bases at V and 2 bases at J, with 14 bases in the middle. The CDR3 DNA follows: TGTGCCAGCAGTTGGGACGGGGACTTTAACACCGGGGAGCTGTTTTTT. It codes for CASSWDGDFNTGELFF.

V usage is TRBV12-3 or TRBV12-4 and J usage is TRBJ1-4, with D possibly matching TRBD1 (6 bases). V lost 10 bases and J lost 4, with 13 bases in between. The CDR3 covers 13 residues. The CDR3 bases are TGTGCCACCCGAACAGGGTTTAATGAAAAACTGTTTTTT. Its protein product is CATRTGFNEKLFF.

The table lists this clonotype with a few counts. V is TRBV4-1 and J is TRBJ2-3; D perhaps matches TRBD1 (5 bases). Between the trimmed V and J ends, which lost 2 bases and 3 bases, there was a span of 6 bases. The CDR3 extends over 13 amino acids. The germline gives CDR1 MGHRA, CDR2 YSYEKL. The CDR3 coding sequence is TGCGCCAGCAGCCAAAAGGGGACAGATACGCAGTATTTT. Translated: CASSQKGTDTQYF.

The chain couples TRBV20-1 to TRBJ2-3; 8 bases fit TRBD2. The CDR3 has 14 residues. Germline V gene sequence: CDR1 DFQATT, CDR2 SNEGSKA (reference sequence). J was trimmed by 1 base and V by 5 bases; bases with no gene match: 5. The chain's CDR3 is CSAERGIGTDTQYF. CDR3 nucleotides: TGCAGTGCTGAGCGGGGGATCGGCACAGATACGCAGTATTTT.

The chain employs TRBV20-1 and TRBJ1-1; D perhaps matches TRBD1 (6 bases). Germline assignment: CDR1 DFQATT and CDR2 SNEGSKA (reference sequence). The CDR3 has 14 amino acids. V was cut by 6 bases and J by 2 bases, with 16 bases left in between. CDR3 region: CSAPRGGDNTEAFF. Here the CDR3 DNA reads TGCAGTGCCCCCCGGGGGGGCGATAACACTGAAGCTTTCTTT.

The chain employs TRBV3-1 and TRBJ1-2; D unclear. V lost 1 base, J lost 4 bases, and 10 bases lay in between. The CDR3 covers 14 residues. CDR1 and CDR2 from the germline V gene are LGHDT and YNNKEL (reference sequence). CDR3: CASSQGVVSYGYTF. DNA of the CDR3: TGTGCCAGCAGCCAAGGAGTTGTTTCCTATGGCTACACCTTC.

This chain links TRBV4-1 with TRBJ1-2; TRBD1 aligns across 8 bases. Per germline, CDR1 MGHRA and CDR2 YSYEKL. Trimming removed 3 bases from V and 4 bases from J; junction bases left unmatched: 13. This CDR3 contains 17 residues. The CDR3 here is CASSQPTGAELSYGYTF. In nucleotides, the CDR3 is TGCGCCAGCAGCCAGCCGACAGGGGCTGAGCTTTCCTATGGCTACACCTTC.

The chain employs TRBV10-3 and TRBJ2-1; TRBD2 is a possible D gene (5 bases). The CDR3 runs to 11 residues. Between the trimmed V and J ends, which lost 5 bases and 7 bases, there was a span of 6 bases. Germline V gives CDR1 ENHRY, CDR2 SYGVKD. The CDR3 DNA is TGTGCCATCAGTCCGGGGAATGAGCAGTTCTTC. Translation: CAISPGNEQFF.

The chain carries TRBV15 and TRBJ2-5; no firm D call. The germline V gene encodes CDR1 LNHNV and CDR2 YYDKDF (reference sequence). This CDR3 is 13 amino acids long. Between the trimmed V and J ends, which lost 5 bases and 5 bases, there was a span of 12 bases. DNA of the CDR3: TGTGCCACCAGCCGAGCTGGTTGGGAGACCCAGTACTTC. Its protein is CATSRAGWETQYF. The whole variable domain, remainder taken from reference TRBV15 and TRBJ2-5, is DAMVIQNPRYQVTQFGKPVTLSCSQTLNHNVMYWYQQKSSQAPKLLFHYYDKDFNNEADTPDNFQSRRPNTSFCFLDIRSPGLGDTAMYLCATSRAGWETQYFGPGTRLLVL.

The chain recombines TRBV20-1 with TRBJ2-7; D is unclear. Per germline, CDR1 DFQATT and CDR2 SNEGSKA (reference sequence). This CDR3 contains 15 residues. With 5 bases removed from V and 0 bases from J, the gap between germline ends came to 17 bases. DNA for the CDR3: TGCAGTGCTCCCCTCCCCCAGCGCTCCTCCTACGAGCAGTACTTC. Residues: CSAPLPQRSSYEQYF.

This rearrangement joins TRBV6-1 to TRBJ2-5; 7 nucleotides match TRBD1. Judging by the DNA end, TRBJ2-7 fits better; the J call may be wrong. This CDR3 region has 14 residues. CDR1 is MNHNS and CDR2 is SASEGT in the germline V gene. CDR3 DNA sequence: TGTGCCAGCGGACAGGAGGCAGTGGTCTACGAGCAGTACTTC. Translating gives CASGQEAVVYEQYF.

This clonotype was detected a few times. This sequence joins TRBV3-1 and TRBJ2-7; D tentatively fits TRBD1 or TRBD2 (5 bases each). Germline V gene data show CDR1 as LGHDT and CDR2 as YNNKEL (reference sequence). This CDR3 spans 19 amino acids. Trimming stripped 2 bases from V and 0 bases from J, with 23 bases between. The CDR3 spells CASSQLVSVGEGRSYEQYF. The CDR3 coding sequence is TGTGCCAGCAGCCAATTAGTCTCCGTAGGAGAGGGGCGCTCCTACGAGCAGTACTTC.

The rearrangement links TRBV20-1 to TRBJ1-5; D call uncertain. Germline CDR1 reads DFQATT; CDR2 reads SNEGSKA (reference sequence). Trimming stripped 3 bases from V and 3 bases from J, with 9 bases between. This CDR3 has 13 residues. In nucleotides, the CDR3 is TGCAGTGCTAGTGGCCCAGACAATCAGCCCCAGCATTTT. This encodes CSASGPDNQPQHF.

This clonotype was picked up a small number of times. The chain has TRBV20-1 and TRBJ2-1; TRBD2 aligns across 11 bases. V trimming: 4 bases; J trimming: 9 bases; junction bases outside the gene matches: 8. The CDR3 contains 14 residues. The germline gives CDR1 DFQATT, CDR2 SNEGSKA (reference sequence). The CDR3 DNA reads TGCAGTGCTACAAGACTAGCGGGGTTCCTTGAGCAGTTCTTC. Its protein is CSATRLAGFLEQFF.

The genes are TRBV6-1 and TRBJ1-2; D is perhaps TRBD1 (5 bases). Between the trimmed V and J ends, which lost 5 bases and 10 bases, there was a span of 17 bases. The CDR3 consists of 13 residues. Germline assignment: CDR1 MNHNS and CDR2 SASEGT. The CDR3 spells CASSLWGPGPYTF. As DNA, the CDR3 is TGTGCCAGCAGTCTATGGGGACCGGGCCCCTACACCTTC.

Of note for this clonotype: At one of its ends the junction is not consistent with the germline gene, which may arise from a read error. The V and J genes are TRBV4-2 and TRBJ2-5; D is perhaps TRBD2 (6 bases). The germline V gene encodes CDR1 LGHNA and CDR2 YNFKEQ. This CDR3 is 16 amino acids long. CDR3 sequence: CASSQGAWGDAETQYF. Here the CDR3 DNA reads TGTGCCAGTAGCCAAGGAGCCTGGGGGGACGCGGAGACCCAGTACTTC.

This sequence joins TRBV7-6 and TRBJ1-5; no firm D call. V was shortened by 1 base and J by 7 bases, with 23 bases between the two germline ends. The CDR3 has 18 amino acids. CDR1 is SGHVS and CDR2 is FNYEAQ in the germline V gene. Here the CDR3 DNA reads TGTGCCAGCAGCTTAGTTCCCCCGTCGGAGGGTGTAGCGCAGCCCCAGCATTTT. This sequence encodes CASSLVPPSEGVAQPQHF.

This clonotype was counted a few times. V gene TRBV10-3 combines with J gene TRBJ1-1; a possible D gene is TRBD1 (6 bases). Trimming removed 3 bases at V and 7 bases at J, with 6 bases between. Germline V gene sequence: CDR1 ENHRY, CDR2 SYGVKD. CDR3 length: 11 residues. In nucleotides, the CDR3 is TGTGCCATCAGTGAAGGGGGTGAAGCTTTCTTT. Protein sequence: CAISEGGEAFF.